The rows below give T cell receptor beta chains drawn from one sample of a study of T cells after yellow fever vaccination. TCRdb re-called the 5' RACE reads with MiXCR, one entry per CDR3 protein. The data contain 45,000 to 60,000 distinct CDR3 sequences, less than 8.5% of them seen just once; the ten biggest clones take up 20% to 30%. The sequencing here drew on CD8+ T cells not binding an NS4B(214-222) dextramer, sorted from PBMCs, taken about 41 days after the first yellow fever vaccination. These receptors were taken from a man in his late teens or twenties who received the YFV17D yellow fever vaccine. Both conserved end residues are part of each CDR3. The D gene is left open where the match is weak. Clone sizes are given selectively: once, few, many, or a class where the clone is expanded.

TRBJ2-1,NA,many,TRBV6-5,TGTGCCAGCAGTTCCTTGGGCCTTGAGGCCAATGAGCAGTTCTTC,CASSSLGLEANEQFF
TRBJ2-7,NA,many,TRBV12-5,TGTGCTAGTGGTTTTAGGTTGGACGAGCAGTACTTC,CASGFRLDEQYF
TRBJ2-1,TRBD2,few,TRBV10-3,TGTGCCATCAGCCCGGGACTAGCTGGCAATGAGCAGTTCTTC,CAISPGLAGNEQFF
TRBJ1-2,NA,many,TRBV6-2/TRBV6-3,TGTGCCAGCAGTTACTCGATCGGCGGAGACTATGGCTACACCTTC,CASSYSIGGDYGYTF
TRBJ2-1,TRBD1,few,TRBV18,TGTGCCAGCTCTCCAGACAGGGGGCTGGATGAGCAGTTCTTC,CASSPDRGLDEQFF
TRBJ1-2,NA,NA,TRBV18,TGTGCCAGCTCACCACAAGGGACGGCGTATGGCTACACCTTC,CASSPQGTAYGYTF
TRBJ1-4,NA,few,TRBV27,TGTGCCAGCAGTCCCATACTCAGGGTAATCGGTGAAAAACTGTTTTTT,CASSPILRVIGEKLFF
TRBJ2-7,TRBD2,many,TRBV3-1,TGTGCCAGCAGTGGGGGACTAGGGGCCTACGAGCAGTACTTC,CASSGGLGAYEQYF
TRBJ2-4,NA,many,TRBV28,TGTGCCAGCAGTCTCTCAAACATTCAGTACTTC,CASSLSNIQYF
TRBJ1-4,TRBD1,few,TRBV4-1,TGCGCCAGCAACCAACAGGGGGGGGTTGAAAAACTGTTTTTT,CASNQQGGVEKLFF
TRBJ2-7,TRBD1,few,TRBV5-4,TGTGCCAGCAGCCCAACGCCGACAGGGGATGTTACCTACGAGCAGTACTTC,CASSPTPTGDVTYEQYF
TRBJ2-5,NA,few,TRBV6-5,TGTGCCAGCAGTTACTCGATGGGCGTACTCGGGGAGACCCAGTACTTC,CASSYSMGVLGETQYF
TRBJ2-5,NA,few,TRBV7-2,TGTGCCAGCAGCTTAGGTGGGGGGCCCCAAGAGACCCAGTACTTC,CASSLGGGPQETQYF
TRBJ2-3,NA,NA,TRBV7-3,TGTGCCAGCAGCTTGGGGGGCATGACAGATACGCAGTATTTT,CASSLGGMTDTQYF
TRBJ1-5,NA,many,TRBV5-5,TGTGCCAGCAGCTTTGACAGGCCCTTGAGCAATCAGCCCCAGCATTTT,CASSFDRPLSNQPQHF
TRBJ1-4,NA,NA,TRBV7-6,TGTGCCAGCAGCATTTACTCGACAGCAACTACTGAAAAACTGTTTTTT,CASSIYSTATTEKLFF